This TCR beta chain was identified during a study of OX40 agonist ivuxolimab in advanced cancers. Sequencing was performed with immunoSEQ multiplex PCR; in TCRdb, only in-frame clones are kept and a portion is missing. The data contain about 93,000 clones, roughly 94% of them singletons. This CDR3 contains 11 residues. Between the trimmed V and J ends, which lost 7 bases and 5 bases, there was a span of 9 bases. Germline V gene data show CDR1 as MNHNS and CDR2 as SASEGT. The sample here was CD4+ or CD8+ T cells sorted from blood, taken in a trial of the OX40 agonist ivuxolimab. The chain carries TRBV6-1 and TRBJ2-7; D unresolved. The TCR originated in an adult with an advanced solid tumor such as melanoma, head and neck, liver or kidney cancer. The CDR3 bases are TGTGCCAGCACGAACCTGCACGAGCAGTACTTC. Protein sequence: CASTNLHEQYF.